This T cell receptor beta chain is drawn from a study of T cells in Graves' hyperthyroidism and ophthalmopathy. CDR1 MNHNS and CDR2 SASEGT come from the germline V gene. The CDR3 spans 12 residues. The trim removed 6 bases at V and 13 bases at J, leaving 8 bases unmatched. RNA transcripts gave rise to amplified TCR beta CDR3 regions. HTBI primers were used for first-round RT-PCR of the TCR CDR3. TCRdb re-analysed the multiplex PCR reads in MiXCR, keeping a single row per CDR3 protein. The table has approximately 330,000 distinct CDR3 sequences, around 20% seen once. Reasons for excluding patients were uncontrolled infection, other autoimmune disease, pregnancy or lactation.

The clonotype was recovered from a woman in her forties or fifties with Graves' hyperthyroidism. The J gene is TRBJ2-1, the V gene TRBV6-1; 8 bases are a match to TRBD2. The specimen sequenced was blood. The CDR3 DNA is TGTGCCAGCAGCCTAATGGGACTAGATCAGTTCTTC. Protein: CASSLMGLDQFF.